These T cell receptor beta chains were read from a single sample in a study of blood T cell repertoires in COVID-19. TCRdb's copy holds only in-frame clones and misses some; the assay was immunoSEQ multiplex PCR. The table records 150,000 or so clones, roughly 88% of them present only once. The sample was peripheral blood. These receptors were taken from a woman between 50 and 59 years old in a cohort sampled during active or convalescent COVID-19. The CDR3 runs from the conserved cysteine through the conserved F or W. Expanded clones get a size class; other rows say once, few or many, or leave the size out.

once | TRBV3-1/TRBV3-2 | CASSQDGPIVHEQFF
NA | TRBV5-1 | CASSFQDLTYEQYF
NA | TRBV6-2/TRBV6-3 | CASSYSTSGGGTQYF
NA | TRBV5-1 | CASSQGIGNTEAFF
NA | TRBV9 | CASSTPAGDSRSSYNEQFF
NA | TRBV6-6 | CASSHPQGTYEQYF
NA | TRBV6-1 | CASSEKWQQYF
NA | TRBV5-1 | CASSTWTSGEGEQFF
few | TRBV20-1 | CRCGGSDTQYF
NA | TRBV18 | CASSPGVASEKLFF
many | TRBV30 | CAWSWGGEQYF
NA | TRBV5-1 | CASSFRTEGNEQFF
NA | TRBV28 | CAIGQGRLFF
NA | TRBV15 | CATRTQGFSGNTIYF
NA | TRBV11-2 | CASSLGQLSNQPQHF
NA | TRBV11-3 | CASSTGNGEQYF
NA | TRBV6-5 | CASTGTGNYEQYF
NA | TRBV4-2 | CASSQGTSSNNEQFF
NA | TRBV18 | CASSPGQINYGYTF
NA | TRBV27 | CASSLLGGSDEQYF
NA | TRBV11-2 | CASSFRTSGGPETQYF
NA | TRBV19 | CASNPGTGGGYGNTIYF
NA | TRBV19 | CASRPTGGNYGYTF
NA | TRBV3-1/TRBV3-2 | CASSPRAGLGETQYF
NA | TRBV6-5 | CASSVDRATGELFF
NA | TRBV10-1 | CASSQVVGGSPLHF
few | TRBV6-5 | CASSYTRAVDTEAFF
NA | TRBV2 | CASSRAVRGDTEAFF
NA | TRBV14 | CASNPSGGANTGELFF
NA | TRBV19 | CASSRSRGREEKLFF
NA | TRBV11-2 | CASSLTGGGEAFF
NA | TRBV3-1/TRBV3-2 | CASSHSSGELFF
NA | TRBV30 | CAWMGGGGKEKLFF
few | TRBV5-5 | CASSLDGAVPAEQYF